A selection of T cell receptor beta chains follows, all from one sample in a study of cytomegalovirus exposure and HLA in healthy donors. TCRdb's table, derived via immunoSEQ multiplex PCR, lists solely in-frame clones and lacks some. The sample gives 95,000 to 150,000 clones, approximately 76% of which show up once; 25% to 35% is in the top ten. The sample was PBMCs. Source of these receptors: a man aged 55 to 70 in good health and CMV-seropositive. The CDR3 runs from the conserved cysteine through the conserved F or W. The D gene is left open where the match is weak.

d_call	j_call	v_call	cdr3_aa
TRBD2	TRBJ2-3	TRBV4-2	CASSQASGGAGGTDTQYF
NA	TRBJ2-3	TRBV7-2	CASSLVGDTQYF
TRBD2	TRBJ2-1	TRBV27	CASSRTSGRAWNEQFF
TRBD1	TRBJ2-7	TRBV14	CASSPGQGYGEQYF
NA	TRBJ1-2	TRBV30	CAWSVLREWGYTF
NA	TRBJ1-5	TRBV21-1	CASTPKAGGRNQPQHF
TRBD2	TRBJ2-1	TRBV19	CASSIAGGPNEQFF
NA	TRBJ2-5	TRBV4-1	CASSQGRTRTDQTQYF
NA	TRBJ2-5	TRBV7-3	CASSFGGGLETQYF
TRBD1	TRBJ1-6	TRBV7-8	CASSLGDSNSPLHF
NA	TRBJ1-1	TRBV19	CASQAGWNTEAFF
TRBD2	TRBJ2-7	TRBV7-2	CASSLKGGRVYEQYF
NA	TRBJ2-1	TRBV6-6	CASSYGSVLTYNEQFF
TRBD1	TRBJ2-4	TRBV2	CASSDESGQGNIQYF
TRBD1	TRBJ1-1	TRBV5-1	CASSNGQGENLAFF
TRBD1	TRBJ2-7	TRBV18	CASSPGTANYEQYF
TRBD1	TRBJ1-1	TRBV4-2	CASSQAGTGAGNTEAFF
NA	TRBJ1-1	TRBV29-1	CSVVSGGNTEAFF
NA	TRBJ2-7	TRBV2	CASGSQIYEQYF
TRBD1	TRBJ1-2	TRBV29-1	CSASGQLDYGYTF
NA	TRBJ1-2	TRBV11-2	CASSFTPGLNYGYTF
TRBD1	TRBJ2-3	TRBV5-1	CASERGQGLWGTDTQYF